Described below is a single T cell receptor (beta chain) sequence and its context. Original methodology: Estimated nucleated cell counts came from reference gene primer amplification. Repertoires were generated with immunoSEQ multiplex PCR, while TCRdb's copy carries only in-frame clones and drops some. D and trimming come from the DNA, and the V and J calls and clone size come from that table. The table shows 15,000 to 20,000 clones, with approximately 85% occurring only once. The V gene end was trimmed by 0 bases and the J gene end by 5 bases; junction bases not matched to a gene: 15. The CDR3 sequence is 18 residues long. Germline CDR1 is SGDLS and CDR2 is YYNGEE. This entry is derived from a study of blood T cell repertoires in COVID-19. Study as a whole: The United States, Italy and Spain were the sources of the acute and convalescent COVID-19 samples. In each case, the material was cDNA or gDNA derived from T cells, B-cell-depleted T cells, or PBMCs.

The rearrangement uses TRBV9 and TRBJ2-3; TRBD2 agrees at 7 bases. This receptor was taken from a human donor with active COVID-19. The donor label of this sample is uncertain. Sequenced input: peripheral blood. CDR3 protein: CASSVVGPPSGIGDTQYF. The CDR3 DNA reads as TGTGCCAGCAGCGTAGTAGGCCCCCCTAGCGGTATAGGAGATACGCAGTATTTT.